One and the same sample provided the 30 T cell receptor beta chains below, sequenced in a study of T-cell reconstitution after alpha-beta-depleted transplantation in children. For TCRbeta, the library was prepared with unique molecular identifiers. TCRdb reanalysed the PCR reads using MiXCR and keeps one entry per CDR3 protein. The table records about 230,000 distinct CDR3 sequences, more than 7.5% of them present only once. Specimen: PBMCs from the stem cell graft donor, collected from the stem cell graft. The receptors derive from a human donor who donated a stem cell graft to a child with SCID.

This clonotype has ten or more counts. J is TRBJ1-1 and V is TRBV20-1; perhaps TRBD1 as D (5 bases). Germline assignment: CDR1 DFQATT and CDR2 SNEGSKA (reference sequence). V was cut by 4 bases and J by 7 bases, with 19 bases left in between. The length of the CDR3 is 14 residues. The CDR3 nucleotides read TGCAGTGCTAAGGGCCGGGGGGGACGGGGTGAAGCTTTCTTT. Translation: CSAKGRGGRGEAFF.

This clonotype showed up just a few times. The chain recombines TRBV19 with TRBJ2-1; perhaps D is TRBD1 or TRBD2 (6 bases each). CDR1 is LNHDA, CDR2 SQIVND, per germline (reference sequence). V shed 1 base and J shed 8 bases, with 21 bases lying between them. The CDR3 length is 17 residues. CDR3 residues: CASSIGPWGASRDEQFF. CDR3 coding DNA: TGTGCCAGTAGTATAGGGCCTTGGGGGGCTAGTAGGGATGAGCAGTTCTTC.

Ten or more counts support this clonotype. The chain employs TRBV4-1 and TRBJ2-2; possible D gene TRBD1, 6 bases. Germline CDR1 MGHRA, CDR2 YSYEKL. The CDR3 spans 14 residues. V dropped 5 bases and J dropped 6 bases, with 13 bases sitting between them. The CDR3 coding sequence is TGCGCCAGCAGCACGACAGGAGTGCCCGGGGAGCTGTTTTTT. It translates to CASSTTGVPGELFF.

This clonotype was observed once. This may be a read error: a much more frequent sequence differs by one nucleotide. The J gene is TRBJ2-3, the V gene TRBV7-2; tentatively, D is TRBD2 (6 bases). Per the germline V gene, CDR1 is SGHTA and CDR2 is FQGNSA. This CDR3 has 13 amino acids. CDR3 sequence reads: CVSSRLGPDTQYF. The CDR3 DNA is TGTGTCAGCAGCCGACTAGGGCCAGATACGCAGTATTTT.

Regarding this clonotype: This could be a read error, since a much larger clone is one nucleotide away. This rearrangement joins TRBV5-1 to TRBJ2-1, with D possibly TRBD1 on 6 matching bases. Germline assignment: CDR1 SGHRS and CDR2 YFSETQ. V shed 5 bases and J shed 1 base, with 13 bases lying between them. This CDR3 is 15 amino acids long. The CDR3 sequence is CASRLGTSSYNEQFF. The CDR3 bases are TGCGCCAGCAGGCTCGGGACATCTTCCTACAATGAGCAGTTCTTC.

As regards this clonotype: A read error is possible here, since a much larger clone lies one base away. The J gene is TRBJ1-2, the V gene TRBV30, with 8 nucleotides matching TRBD1. The CDR3 contains 15 residues. CDR1 is GTSNPN, CDR2 SVGIG, per germline (reference sequence). In nucleotides, the CDR3 is TGTGCCTGGAGTCCGACCCGACAGGGGTCCTATGGCTACCCCTTC. This codes for CAWSPTRQGSYGYPF.

This clonotype was observed many times. The chain recombines TRBV5-1 with TRBJ2-2, with D perhaps matching TRBD1 (6 bases). Germline-derived CDR1 and CDR2 are SGHRS and YFSETQ. Trimming cost V 1 base and J 6 bases, with 16 bases left between them. The CDR3 is made up of 16 amino acids. The CDR3 bases are TGCGCCAGCAGCTTGCGGGACACCTCAATGTCCGGGGAGCTGTTTTTT. Its protein product is CASSLRDTSMSGELFF.

The J gene is TRBJ2-5, the V gene TRBV12-3 or TRBV12-4; 10 nucleotides line up with TRBD2. The V gene end was trimmed by 6 bases and the J gene end by 4 bases; junction bases not matched to a gene: 11. This CDR3 is built from 16 residues. The CDR3, as DNA: TGTGCCAGCAGGAAACTAGCGGGAAGGGCCCGAGAGACCCAGTACTTC. Its translation: CASRKLAGRARETQYF.

This clonotype showed up many times. The chain combines TRBV5-6 with TRBJ1-1, with D perhaps matching TRBD1 (6 bases). The CDR3 has 12 amino acids. CDR1 and CDR2 from the germline V gene are SGHDT and YYEEEE. V gave up 0 bases and J gave up 9 bases, with 9 bases separating them. The CDR3: CASSLDREKAFF. The CDR3 nucleotides are TGTGCCAGCAGCTTGGACAGGGAAAAAGCTTTCTTT.

V is TRBV5-1 and J is TRBJ1-1; 8 bases match TRBD1. Trimming cost V 0 bases and J 0 bases; bases outside gene matches: 4. This CDR3 spans 16 amino acids. CDR1 is SGHRS, CDR2 YFSETQ, per germline. CDR3: CASSLGRQGLNTEAFF. CDR3 coding DNA: TGCGCCAGCAGCTTGGGCCGACAGGGGCTGAACACTGAAGCTTTCTTT. The full variable domain, in which reference TRBV5-1 and TRBJ1-1 provide the parts outside the CDR3, is KAGVTQTPRYLIKTRGQQVTLSCSPISGHRSVSWYQQTPGQGLQFLFEYFSETQRNKGNFPGRFSGRQFSNSRSEMNVSTLELGDSALYLCASSLGRQGLNTEAFFGQGTRLTVV.

This clonotype was seen ten or more times. The V and J genes are TRBV20-1 and TRBJ2-1, with TRBD1 matching over 11 bases. Germline CDR1 is DFQATT and CDR2 is SNEGSKA (reference sequence). This CDR3 region has 15 residues. Trimming took 3 bases from V and 9 from J; bases not matched to a gene: 10. CDR3 coding DNA: TGCAGTGCTAGGGGTCCATGGACAGGGGGCAGTGAGCAGTTCTTC. Translated: CSARGPWTGGSEQFF.

This clonotype was observed at least ten times. The chain couples TRBV7-6 to TRBJ2-1; D is unclear. V lost 2 bases to trimming and J lost 7 bases, with 9 bases between them. Germline V gives CDR1 SGHVS, CDR2 FNYEAQ. This CDR3 contains 13 residues. Written as DNA, the CDR3 is TGTGCCAGCAGCTTACAGAGACGAAATGAGCAGTTCTTC. Its protein is CASSLQRRNEQFF.

This clonotype was found many times. This chain connects TRBV5-1 to TRBJ2-3; D not certain. The CDR3 sequence is 14 residues long. V was cut by 7 bases and J by 2 bases, with 14 bases left in between. CDR1 SGHRS and CDR2 YFSETQ come from the germline V gene. The CDR3 is CASRVLASTDTQYF. Here the CDR3 DNA reads TGCGCCAGCCGCGTCCTGGCCTCCACAGATACGCAGTATTTT.

This clonotype was counted at least ten times. This rearrangement joins TRBV9 to TRBJ1-2, with TRBD1 as a possible D gene (5 bases). The length of the CDR3 is 16 residues. Germline assignment: CDR1 SGDLS and CDR2 YYNGEE. V lost 0 bases and J 3 bases, leaving 15 bases between the germline ends. The CDR3 region has the DNA TGTGCCAGCAGCGTAGACCCCGATGGGGGGGACTATGGCTACACCTTC. It specifies CASSVDPDGGDYGYTF.

Ten or more counts support this clonotype. The chain employs TRBV18 and TRBJ2-1; D might be TRBD1 (6 bases). Per the germline V gene, CDR1 is KGHSH and CDR2 is LQKENI. This CDR3 has 14 amino acids. With 5 bases removed from V and 4 bases from J, the gap between germline ends came to 12 bases. The chain's CDR3 is CASSDGTSYNEQFF. The CDR3 coding sequence is TGTGCCAGCTCAGACGGGACATCTTACAATGAGCAGTTCTTC.

This clonotype has at least ten counts. The chain links TRBV7-2 to TRBJ1-5; no definite D call. CDR1 and CDR2 from the germline V gene are SGHTA and FQGNSA. Trimming shortened V by 1 base and J by 11 bases, and 9 bases separated the two germline ends. This CDR3 has 12 amino acids. CDR3: CASSLGRGSQHF. The CDR3 nucleotides are TGTGCCAGCAGCTTAGGACGAGGGTCCCAGCATTTT.

This clonotype showed up many times. The V call is TRBV7-9, the J call TRBJ2-1; TRBD1 might be the D (5 bases). The CDR3 spans 14 residues. The V end lost 5 bases, the J end lost 9 bases, and 17 bases lay between the germline ends. The germline V gene encodes CDR1 SEHNR and CDR2 FQNEAQ (reference sequence). The DNA of the CDR3 is TGTGCCAGCAGCCTCGGACACCCTTCGGGTGAGCAGTTCTTC. It is translated as CASSLGHPSGEQFF.

This chain links TRBV6-1 with TRBJ1-1; D remains unclear. CDR3 size: 15 residues. CDR1 and CDR2 (germline): MNHNS, SASEGT. V shed 6 bases and J shed 1 base, with 15 bases lying between them. This CDR3 reads CASRTGRGGNTEAFF. The CDR3 DNA reads TGTGCCAGCAGGACCGGCCGCGGAGGGAACACTGAAGCTTTCTTT.

V is TRBV6-4 and J is TRBJ1-5; 7 positions match TRBD1. V shed 3 bases and J 7 bases; nucleotides not matched to a gene: 9. Germline V gene sequence: CDR1 MRHNA, CDR2 SNTAGT. The CDR3 loop spans 15 amino acids. CDR3 in DNA: TGTGCCAGCAGTGAACAAGGGGGCTGGGGGCAGCCCCAGCATTTT. It is translated as CASSEQGGWGQPQHF.

The rearrangement links TRBV6-4 to TRBJ2-1, with TRBD2 identical over 12 bases. V gave up 4 bases and J gave up 8 bases; unmatched junction bases: 6. The CDR3 is 15 amino acids. Germline assignment: CDR1 MRHNA and CDR2 SNTAGT. CDR3 sequence (DNA): TGTGCCAGCAGTGTCACTAGCGGGGGGTACGATGAGCAGTTCTTC. It specifies CASSVTSGGYDEQFF.

This clonotype occurred many times. The CDR3 sequence: CASSFKQGEETQYF. CDR3 sequence (DNA): TGTGCCAGCAGCTTTAAACAGGGGGAAGAGACCCAGTACTTC. V is TRBV7-9 and J is TRBJ2-5, with TRBD1 identical over 8 bases. Germline V CDR1 and CDR2: SEHNR, FQNEAQ (reference sequence). Trimming took 3 bases from V and 3 from J; bases not matched to a gene: 3. This CDR3 contains 14 residues.

This clonotype was seen many times. The chain combines TRBV5-1 with TRBJ2-1; no reliable D call. The CDR3 covers 12 residues. Trimming shortened V by 0 bases and J by 8 bases, and 6 bases separated the two germline ends. The germline gives CDR1 SGHRS, CDR2 YFSETQ. This CDR3 is CASSLGIYEQFF. The CDR3 DNA reads TGCGCCAGCAGCTTGGGAATCTATGAGCAGTTCTTC.

This clonotype was recorded at least ten times. The V and J genes are TRBV5-1 and TRBJ1-1; D is possibly TRBD1 (5 bases). The V and J ends lost 0 bases and 0 bases respectively, with 9 bases between them. Germline V gene data show CDR1 as SGHRS and CDR2 as YFSETQ. The CDR3 has 15 residues. CDR3 nucleotides: TGCGCCAGCAGCTTGGAGACAGTTATGAACACTGAAGCTTTCTTT. Translated, it gives CASSLETVMNTEAFF.

This clonotype has a handful of counts. An end of the junction differs from the germline gene, which may be a read error. The genes are TRBV20-1 and TRBJ2-1; 13 bases align to TRBD2. Germline lookup yields CDR1 DFQATT and CDR2 SNEGSKA (reference sequence). This CDR3 has 19 amino acids. CDR3 DNA sequence: TGCTGTGCTAGAGATAGTGGACTAGCGGGGGCAAACTCCTACAATGAGCAGTTCTTC. Amino acid sequence: CCARDSGLAGANSYNEQFF.

Ten or more counts support this clonotype. The chain combines TRBV20-1 with TRBJ2-3; 7 bases agree with TRBD1. CDR1 and CDR2 from the germline V gene are DFQATT and SNEGSKA (reference sequence). With 4 bases clipped from V and 3 bases from J, the junction kept 4 bases outside the gene matches. The CDR3 totals 13 residues. The CDR3 protein is CSATGGQTDTQYF. CDR3 bases: TGCAGTGCTACAGGGGGTCAGACAGATACGCAGTATTTT.

In its sample, this clonotype was seen many times. The V and J genes are TRBV20-1 and TRBJ1-2, with a weak D call TRBD1 (6 bases). CDR1 and CDR2 (germline): DFQATT, SNEGSKA (reference sequence). Trimming pared 2 bases from V and 3 bases from J, leaving 10 bases between. The CDR3 contains 13 residues. The CDR3 DNA reads TGCAGTGCTAGATTGACAGGAGACTATGGCTACACCTTC. Its translation is CSARLTGDYGYTF.

This clonotype was seen at least ten times. The genes are TRBV29-1 and TRBJ2-6; D not certain. The V end was cut by 1 base, the J end by 2 bases, with 6 bases between. Germline CDR1 is SQVTM and CDR2 is ANQGSEA. The CDR3 is 14 residues long. CDR3 nucleotide sequence: TGCAGCGTTGAAGGAGGAGCTGGGGCCAACGTCCTGACTTTC. Residues: CSVEGGAGANVLTF.

This clonotype came up many times. The chain uses TRBV5-1 and TRBJ2-3, with D hard to call. V lost 0 bases and J 2 bases, leaving 7 bases between the germline ends. This CDR3 is built from 14 residues. In germline, CDR1 is SGHRS, CDR2 YFSETQ. The CDR3 DNA is TGCGCCAGCAGCTTGGACTTACCCACAGATACGCAGTATTTT. This sequence encodes CASSLDLPTDTQYF.

This clonotype showed up many times. The genes are TRBV29-1 and TRBJ2-3, with D perhaps matching TRBD1 (6 bases). The germline V gene has CDR1 SQVTM and CDR2 ANQGSEA. Trimming took 5 bases from V and 0 from J, leaving 9 bases between them. CDR3 length: 13 residues. CDR3 protein: CSVIQGSTDTQYF. CDR3 bases: TGCAGCGTTATACAGGGAAGCACAGATACGCAGTATTTT.

This clonotype was seen many times. The chain is built from TRBV12-3 or TRBV12-4 and TRBJ1-4; tentative D call: TRBD1 (5 bases). V was trimmed by 3 bases and J by 3 bases, leaving 8 bases between them. This CDR3 region has 14 residues. The DNA for the CDR3 is TGTGCCAGCAGTTTGTTGGGGGCTAATGAAAAACTGTTTTTT. This encodes CASSLLGANEKLFF.